Shown below are 2 T cell receptor beta chains from a single sample sequenced in a study of response to subunit inactivated influenza vaccine. TCRdb reprocessed the RT-PCR reads with MiXCR, giving one entry per CDR3 protein. The data show hundreds of thousands of distinct CDR3 sequences, over 9.5% seen once. The sequencing here drew on PBMCs from blood, taken on the day of vaccination. These TCRs come from a man between 50 and 59 years old who received an inactivated influenza vaccine.

This clonotype was seen a handful of times. The V call is TRBV4-2, the J call TRBJ2-5; D possibly matches TRBD1 or TRBD2 (6 bases each). Between the trimmed V and J ends, which lost 2 bases and 4 bases, there was a span of 17 bases. The CDR3 is made up of 16 amino acids. The V gene's germline CDR1 is LGHNA and CDR2 YNFKEQ. This CDR3 is CASSQSRGGLPETQYF. DNA for the CDR3: TGTGCCAGCAGCCAATCGAGAGGGGGGCTCCCAGAGACCCAGTACTTC.

In this sample, this clonotype turned up many times. This chain joins TRBV10-2 and TRBJ2-2, with a tentative D call TRBD1 (6 bases). CDR3 size: 15 residues. Per germline, CDR1 WSHSY and CDR2 SAAADI. The germline V and J ends were trimmed by 0 bases and 5 bases, with 10 bases remaining between them. CDR3 in amino acids: CASSESRGRTGELFF. CDR3 sequence (DNA): TGCGCCAGCAGTGAGTCCAGGGGTAGGACCGGGGAGCTGTTTTTT.